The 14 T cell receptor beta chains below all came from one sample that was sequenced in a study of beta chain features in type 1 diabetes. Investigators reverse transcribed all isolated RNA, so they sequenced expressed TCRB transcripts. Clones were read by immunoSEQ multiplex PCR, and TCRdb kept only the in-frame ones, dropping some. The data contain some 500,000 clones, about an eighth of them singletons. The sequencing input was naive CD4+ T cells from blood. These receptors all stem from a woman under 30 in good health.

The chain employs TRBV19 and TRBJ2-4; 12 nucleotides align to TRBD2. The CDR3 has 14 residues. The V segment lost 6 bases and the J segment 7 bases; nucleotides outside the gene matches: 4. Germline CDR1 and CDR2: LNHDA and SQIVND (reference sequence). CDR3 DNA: TGTGCCAGTAGGACTAGCGGGAGTAAGAACATTCAGTACTTC. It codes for CASRTSGSKNIQYF.

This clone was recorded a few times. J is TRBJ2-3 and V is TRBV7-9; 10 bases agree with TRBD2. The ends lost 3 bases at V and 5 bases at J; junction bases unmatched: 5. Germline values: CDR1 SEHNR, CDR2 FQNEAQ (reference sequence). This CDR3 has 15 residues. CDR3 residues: CASSFLAGEGDTQYF. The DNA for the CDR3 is TGTGCCAGCAGCTTCCTAGCGGGAGAGGGAGATACGCAGTATTTT.

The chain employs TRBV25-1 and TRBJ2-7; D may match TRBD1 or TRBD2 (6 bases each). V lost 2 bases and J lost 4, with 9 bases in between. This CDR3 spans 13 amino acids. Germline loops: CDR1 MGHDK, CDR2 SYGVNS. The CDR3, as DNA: TGTGCCAGCAGTGAAGGGGGGCGGTACGAGCAGTACGTC. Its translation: CASSEGGRYEQYV.

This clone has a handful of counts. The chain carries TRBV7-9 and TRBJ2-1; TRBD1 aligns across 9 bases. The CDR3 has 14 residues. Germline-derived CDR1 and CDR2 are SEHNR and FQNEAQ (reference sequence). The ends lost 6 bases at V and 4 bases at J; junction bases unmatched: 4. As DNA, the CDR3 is TGTGCCAGCAGTACAGGGGGCCCTTACAATGAGCAGTTCTTC. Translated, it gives CASSTGGPYNEQFF.

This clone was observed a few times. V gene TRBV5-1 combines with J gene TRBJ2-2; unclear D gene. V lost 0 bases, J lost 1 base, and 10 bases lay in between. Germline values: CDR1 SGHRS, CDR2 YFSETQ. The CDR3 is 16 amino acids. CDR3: CASSLVSPQNTGELFF. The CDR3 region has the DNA TGCGCCAGCAGCTTGGTCAGCCCTCAGAACACCGGGGAGCTGTTTTTT. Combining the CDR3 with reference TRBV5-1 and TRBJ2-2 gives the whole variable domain KAGVTQTPRYLIKTRGQQVTLSCSPISGHRSVSWYQQTPGQGLQFLFEYFSETQRNKGNFPGRFSGRQFSNSRSEMNVSTLELGDSALYLCASSLVSPQNTGELFFGEGSRLTVL.

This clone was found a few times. The CDR3 protein is CASSREMGDTQYF. CDR3 sequence (DNA): TGCGCCAGCAGCCGTGAGATGGGAGATACGCAGTATTTT. V gene TRBV4-3 combines with J gene TRBJ2-3; D gene ambiguous. Looked up from germline, CDR1 is LGHNA and CDR2 is YSLEER. CDR3 size: 13 residues. V lost 4 bases to trimming and J lost 5 bases, with 10 bases between them.

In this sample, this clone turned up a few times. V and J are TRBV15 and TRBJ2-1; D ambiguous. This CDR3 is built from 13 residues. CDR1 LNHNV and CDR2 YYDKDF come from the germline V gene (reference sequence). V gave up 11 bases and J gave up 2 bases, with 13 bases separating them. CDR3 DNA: TGTGCCTCCCAAACACCGGCCTACAATGAGCAGTTCTTC. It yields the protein CASQTPAYNEQFF.

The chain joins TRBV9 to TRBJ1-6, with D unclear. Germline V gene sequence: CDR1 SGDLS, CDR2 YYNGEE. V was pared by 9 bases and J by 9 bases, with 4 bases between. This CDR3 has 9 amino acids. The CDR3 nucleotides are TGTGCCACCTTTTCACCCCTCCACTTT. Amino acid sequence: CATFSPLHF.

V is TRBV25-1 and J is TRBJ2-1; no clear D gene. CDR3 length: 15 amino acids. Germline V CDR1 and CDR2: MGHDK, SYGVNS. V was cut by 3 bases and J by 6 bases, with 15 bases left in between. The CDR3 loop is CASSDAGVGTNEQFF. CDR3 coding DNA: TGTGCCAGCAGTGATGCCGGAGTGGGTACCAATGAGCAGTTCTTC.

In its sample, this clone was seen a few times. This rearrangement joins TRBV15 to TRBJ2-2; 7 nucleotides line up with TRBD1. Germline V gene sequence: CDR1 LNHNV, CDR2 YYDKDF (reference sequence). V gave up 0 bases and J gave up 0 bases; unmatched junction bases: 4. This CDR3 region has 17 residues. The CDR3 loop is CATSRELGTANTGELFF. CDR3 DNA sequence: TGTGCCACCAGCAGAGAGCTGGGGACAGCGAACACCGGGGAGCTGTTTTTT.

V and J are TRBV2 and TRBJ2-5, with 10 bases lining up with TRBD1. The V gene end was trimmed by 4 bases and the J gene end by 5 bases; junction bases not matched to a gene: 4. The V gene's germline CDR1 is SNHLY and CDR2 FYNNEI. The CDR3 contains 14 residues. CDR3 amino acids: CASSGDRGGETQYF. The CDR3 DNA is TGTGCCAGCAGTGGGGACAGGGGCGGCGAGACCCAGTACTTC.

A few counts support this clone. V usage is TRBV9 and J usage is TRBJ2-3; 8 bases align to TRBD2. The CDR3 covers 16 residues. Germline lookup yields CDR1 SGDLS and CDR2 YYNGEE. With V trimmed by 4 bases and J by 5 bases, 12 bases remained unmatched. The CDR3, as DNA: TGTGCCAGCAGCATAAGAGCGGGACTAGTGGGAGATACGCAGTATTTT. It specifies CASSIRAGLVGDTQYF.

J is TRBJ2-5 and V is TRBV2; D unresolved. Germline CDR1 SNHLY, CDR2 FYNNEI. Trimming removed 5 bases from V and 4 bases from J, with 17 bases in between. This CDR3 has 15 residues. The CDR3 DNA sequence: TGTGCCAGCAGTACCCCGGGTACCGGGTCAGAGACCCAGTACTTC. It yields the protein CASSTPGTGSETQYF.

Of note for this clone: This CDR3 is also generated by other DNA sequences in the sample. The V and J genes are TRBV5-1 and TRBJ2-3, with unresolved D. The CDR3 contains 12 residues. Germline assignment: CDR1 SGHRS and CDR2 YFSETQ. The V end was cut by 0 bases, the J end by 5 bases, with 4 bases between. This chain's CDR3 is CASSLALDTQYF. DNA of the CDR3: TGCGCCAGCAGCTTGGCCTTAGATACGCAGTATTTT.